The rows below give T cell receptor beta chains drawn from one sample of a study of blood T cell repertoires in COVID-19. Profiled with immunoSEQ multiplex PCR; TCRdb holds only in-frame clones, not every one. The sample holds fewer than 90,000 clones, roughly 96% seen once. The sample comprised peripheral blood. The source is a human donor with active COVID-19. The donor label of this sample is uncertain. CDR3s include the opening cysteine and the closing phenylalanine or tryptophan. The order of the fields is clone size, V gene, J gene, D gene, CDR3 protein, CDR3 DNA. The D gene is left open where the match is weak. Clone size is stated in some rows and not others, as once, few, many or a class when expanded.

abundance: once
v_gene: TRBV18
j_gene: TRBJ2-3
d_gene: .
CDR3aa: CASSPPTRTDTQYF
CDR3nt: TGTGCCAGCTCACCACCAACGAGGACAGATACGCAGTATTTT

abundance: .
v_gene: TRBV2
j_gene: TRBJ2-4
d_gene: .
CDR3aa: CASANLIAKNIQYF
CDR3nt: TGTGCCAGCGCGAACCTCATCGCCAAAAACATTCAGTACTTC

abundance: .
v_gene: TRBV5-6
j_gene: TRBJ1-2
d_gene: TRBD1
CDR3aa: CASSLVGTGDGYGYTF
CDR3nt: TGTGCCAGCAGCTTGGTTGGGACAGGGGACGGCTATGGCTACACCTTC

abundance: .
v_gene: TRBV6-5
j_gene: TRBJ1-2
d_gene: .
CDR3aa: CASSYGLREGTEGYTF
CDR3nt: TGTGCCAGCAGTTACGGGTTGAGGGAGGGAACGGAGGGCTACACCTTC

abundance: .
v_gene: TRBV19
j_gene: TRBJ2-3
d_gene: .
CDR3aa: CASSMNGNTDTQYF
CDR3nt: TGTGCCAGTAGTATGAACGGGAACACAGATACGCAGTATTTT

abundance: .
v_gene: TRBV11-3
j_gene: TRBJ2-7
d_gene: TRBD1
CDR3aa: CASSFGDRGFYEQYF
CDR3nt: TGTGCCAGCAGCTTTGGGGACAGGGGATTCTACGAGCAGTACTTC

abundance: .
v_gene: TRBV5-6
j_gene: TRBJ1-6
d_gene: TRBD1
CDR3aa: CASSNRQGSGSPLHF
CDR3nt: TGTGCCAGCAGCAATAGACAGGGGAGCGGTTCACCCCTCCACTTT

abundance: once
v_gene: TRBV9
j_gene: TRBJ2-4
d_gene: .
CDR3aa: CASSVTLSGRDIQYF
CDR3nt: TGTGCCAGCAGCGTAACCCTTTCGGGTCGGGACATTCAGTACTTC

abundance: .
v_gene: TRBV28
j_gene: TRBJ1-4
d_gene: .
CDR3aa: CASSPWRGGEKLFF
CDR3nt: TGTGCCAGCAGTCCGTGGAGGGGGGGGGAAAAACTGTTTTTT

abundance: once
v_gene: TRBV7-9
j_gene: TRBJ2-3
d_gene: .
CDR3aa: CASSPSGRDTDTQYF
CDR3nt: TGTGCCAGCAGTCCCTCGGGCAGGGACACAGATACGCAGTATTTT

abundance: .
v_gene: TRBV28
j_gene: TRBJ2-4
d_gene: TRBD1
CDR3aa: CASSLTTGQKNIQYF
CDR3nt: TGTGCCAGCAGTTTGACGACAGGGCAAAAAAACATTCAGTACTTC

abundance: .
v_gene: TRBV9
j_gene: TRBJ2-1
d_gene: TRBD2
CDR3aa: CASSALLSGGEQFF
CDR3nt: TGTGCCAGCAGCGCCCTTCTTAGCGGGGGCGAGCAGTTCTTC

abundance: .
v_gene: TRBV15
j_gene: TRBJ1-5
d_gene: .
CDR3aa: CATSRAGNQPQHF
CDR3nt: TGTGCCACCAGCAGAGCGGGGAATCAGCCCCAGCATTTT

abundance: .
v_gene: TRBV7-2
j_gene: TRBJ2-7
d_gene: TRBD1
CDR3aa: CASSLSGQGRYEQYF
CDR3nt: TGTGCCAGCAGCTTATCGGGACAGGGGAGATACGAGCAGTACTTC

abundance: once
v_gene: TRBV9
j_gene: TRBJ2-5
d_gene: TRBD2
CDR3aa: CASGRGRTQETQYF
CDR3nt: TGTGCCAGCGGGCGGGGGAGGACCCAAGAGACCCAGTACTTC

abundance: .
v_gene: TRBV3-1/TRBV3-2
j_gene: TRBJ2-7
d_gene: TRBD2
CDR3aa: CASSRGEGEQYF
CDR3nt: TGTGCCAGCAGCCGAGGGGAGGGGGAGCAGTACTTC

abundance: .
v_gene: TRBV5-1
j_gene: TRBJ2-1
d_gene: .
CDR3aa: CASSLAPRGFAGYNEQFF
CDR3nt: TGCGCCAGCAGCTTGGCCCCAAGAGGTTTCGCGGGGTACAATGAGCAGTTCTTC

abundance: .
v_gene: TRBV9
j_gene: TRBJ2-7
d_gene: TRBD1
CDR3aa: CASSPTDRVYEQYF
CDR3nt: TGTGCCAGCAGCCCAACGGACAGGGTCTACGAGCAGTACTTC

abundance: .
v_gene: TRBV4-1
j_gene: TRBJ2-5
d_gene: .
CDR3aa: CASSRGGQETQYF
CDR3nt: TGCGCCAGCAGCCGAGGGGGCCAAGAGACCCAGTACTTC

abundance: .
v_gene: TRBV12-3/TRBV12-4
j_gene: TRBJ2-7
d_gene: TRBD1
CDR3aa: CASSLHRQGVYF
CDR3nt: TGTGCCAGCAGTTTACACCGACAGGGGGTTTACTTC

abundance: .
v_gene: TRBV29-1
j_gene: TRBJ1-3
d_gene: TRBD1
CDR3aa: CSVRLPGGFGNTIYF
CDR3nt: TGCAGCGTCCGCCTTCCAGGGGGCTTTGGAAACACCATATATTTT

abundance: once
v_gene: TRBV6-5
j_gene: TRBJ2-7
d_gene: .
CDR3aa: CASSSRPGLTYEQYF
CDR3nt: TGTGCCAGCAGTTCCCGGCCGGGACTGACGTACGAGCAGTACTTC

abundance: .
v_gene: TRBV5-6
j_gene: TRBJ1-5
d_gene: TRBD1
CDR3aa: CASSLAGGSSNQPQHF
CDR3nt: TGTGCCAGCAGCTTGGCAGGGGGCTCGAGCAATCAGCCCCAGCATTTT

abundance: .
v_gene: TRBV20-1
j_gene: TRBJ2-3
d_gene: .
CDR3aa: CSASAASQTDTQYF
CDR3nt: TGCAGTGCTAGTGCGGCTAGCCAGACAGATACGCAGTATTTT

abundance: .
v_gene: TRBV28
j_gene: TRBJ1-2
d_gene: TRBD1
CDR3aa: CASSLTGGNYGYTF
CDR3nt: TGTGCCAGCAGTTTGACAGGGGGCAACTATGGCTACACCTTC

abundance: once
v_gene: TRBV19
j_gene: TRBJ1-1
d_gene: .
CDR3aa: CASSINPGLRKAFF
CDR3nt: TGTGCCAGTAGTATAAACCCGGGATTAAGGAAAGCTTTCTTT

abundance: .
v_gene: TRBV3-1/TRBV3-2
j_gene: TRBJ2-1
d_gene: TRBD2
CDR3aa: CASSLLGTSGYNEQFF
CDR3nt: TGTGCCAGCAGCCTTCTGGGGACTAGCGGTTACAATGAGCAGTTCTTC

abundance: .
v_gene: TRBV5-4
j_gene: TRBJ2-7
d_gene: TRBD2
CDR3aa: CASSLDPSGAGEQYF
CDR3nt: TGTGCCAGCAGCTTGGATCCTAGCGGGGCCGGCGAGCAGTACTTC

abundance: .
v_gene: TRBV5-1
j_gene: TRBJ1-2
d_gene: .
CDR3aa: CASRLGAQTYGYTF
CDR3nt: TGCGCCAGCAGGCTGGGGGCCCAGACTTATGGCTACACCTTC

abundance: few
v_gene: TRBV5-1
j_gene: TRBJ2-2
d_gene: .
CDR3aa: CASRVWAGENTGELFF
CDR3nt: TGCGCCAGCAGGGTATGGGCAGGGGAAAACACCGGGGAGCTGTTTTTT

abundance: .
v_gene: TRBV3-1/TRBV3-2
j_gene: TRBJ2-7
d_gene: TRBD1
CDR3aa: CASSQTGGYEQYF
CDR3nt: TGTGCCAGCAGCCAAACAGGGGGCTACGAGCAGTACTTC

abundance: .
v_gene: TRBV7-8
j_gene: TRBJ2-7
d_gene: .
CDR3aa: CASSLAPQGTYEQYF
CDR3nt: TGTGCCAGCAGCTTAGCTCCACAGGGTACCTACGAGCAGTACTTC

abundance: .
v_gene: TRBV28
j_gene: TRBJ1-2
d_gene: TRBD1
CDR3aa: CASRLSDRGDYGYTF
CDR3nt: TGTGCCAGCAGACTCTCGGACAGGGGGGACTATGGCTACACCTTC

abundance: .
v_gene: TRBV7-9
j_gene: TRBJ1-1
d_gene: .
CDR3aa: CASSSAGNTEAFF
CDR3nt: TGTGCCAGCAGCTCCGCGGGTAACACTGAAGCTTTCTTT

abundance: .
v_gene: TRBV7-9
j_gene: TRBJ1-1
d_gene: .
CDR3aa: CASSLSSGVVVTEAFF
CDR3nt: TGTGCCAGCAGCTTATCCTCAGGGGTGGTGGTTACTGAAGCTTTCTTT

abundance: .
v_gene: TRBV19
j_gene: TRBJ2-5
d_gene: .
CDR3aa: CASIGEETQYF
CDR3nt: TGTGCCAGTATCGGAGAGGAGACCCAGTACTTC

abundance: .
v_gene: TRBV4-1
j_gene: TRBJ1-3
d_gene: .
CDR3aa: CASSQDVGRPGNTIYF
CDR3nt: TGCGCCAGCAGCCAAGACGTGGGGAGACCTGGAAACACCATATATTTT